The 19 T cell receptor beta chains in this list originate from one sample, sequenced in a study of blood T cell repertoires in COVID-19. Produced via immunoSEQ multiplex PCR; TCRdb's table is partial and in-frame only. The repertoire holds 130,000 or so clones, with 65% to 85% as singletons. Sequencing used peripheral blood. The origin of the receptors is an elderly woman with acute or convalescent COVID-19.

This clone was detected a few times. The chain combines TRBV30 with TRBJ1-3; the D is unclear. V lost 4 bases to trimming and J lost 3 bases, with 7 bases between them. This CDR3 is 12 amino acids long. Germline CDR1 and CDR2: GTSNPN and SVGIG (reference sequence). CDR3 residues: CAWTTGGNTIYF. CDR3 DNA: TGTGCCTGGACAACGGGTGGAAACACCATATATTTT.

CDR3 bases: TGTGCCAGCAGCTTACACAGGGGGCCATCTGAAAAACTGTTTTTT. Amino acid sequence: CASSLHRGPSEKLFF. The chain employs TRBV7-8 and TRBJ1-4; 9 bases are shared with TRBD1. Losses at the gene ends were 2 bases for V and 7 bases for J; bases not matched to a gene: 5. Germline CDR1 is SGHVS and CDR2 is FQNEAQ. The CDR3 loop spans 15 amino acids.

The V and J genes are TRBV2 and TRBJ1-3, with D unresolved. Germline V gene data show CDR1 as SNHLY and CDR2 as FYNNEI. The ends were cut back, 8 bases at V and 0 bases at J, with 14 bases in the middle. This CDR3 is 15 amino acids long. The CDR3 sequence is CASGLRGGSGNTIYF. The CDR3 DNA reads TGTGCCAGCGGCCTGCGCGGCGGCTCTGGAAACACCATATATTTT.

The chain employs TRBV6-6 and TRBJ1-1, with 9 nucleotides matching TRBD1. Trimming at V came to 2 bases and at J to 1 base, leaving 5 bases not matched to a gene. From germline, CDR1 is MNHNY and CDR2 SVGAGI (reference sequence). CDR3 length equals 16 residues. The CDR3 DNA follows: TGTGCCAGCAGTTACCGGGACAGGGAGGGGAACACTGAAGCTTTCTTT. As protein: CASSYRDREGNTEAFF.

The CDR3 bases are TGCGCCAGCAGCCAGGCGAGGACAGGGGCAAGCATTCAGTACTTC. Its translation: CASSQARTGASIQYF. The chain uses TRBV4-1 and TRBJ2-4; the match to TRBD1 covers 9 bases. Unmatched junction bases numbered 9, after V lost 3 bases and J lost 9 bases. The germline CDR1 and CDR2 sequences are MGHRA and YSYEKL. This CDR3 comprises 15 residues.

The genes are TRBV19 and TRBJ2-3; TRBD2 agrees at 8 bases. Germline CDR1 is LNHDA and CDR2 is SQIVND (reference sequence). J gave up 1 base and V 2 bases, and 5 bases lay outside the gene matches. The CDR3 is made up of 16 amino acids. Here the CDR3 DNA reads TGTGCCAGTAGTATAACTAGCGGAGTGGGCACAGATACGCAGTATTTT. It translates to CASSITSGVGTDTQYF. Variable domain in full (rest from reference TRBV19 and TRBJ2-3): DGGITQSPKYLFRKEGQNVTLSCEQNLNHDAMYWYRQDPGQGLRLIYYSQIVNDFQKGDIAEGYSVSREKKESFPLTVTSAQKNPTAFYLCASSITSGVGTDTQYFGPGTRLTVL.

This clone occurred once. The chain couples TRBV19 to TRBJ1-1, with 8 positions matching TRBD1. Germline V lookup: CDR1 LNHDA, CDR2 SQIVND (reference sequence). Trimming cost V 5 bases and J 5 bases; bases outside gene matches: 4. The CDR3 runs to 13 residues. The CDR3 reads CASSLDRETEAFF. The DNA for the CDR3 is TGTGCCAGTAGTCTGGACAGGGAGACTGAAGCTTTCTTT. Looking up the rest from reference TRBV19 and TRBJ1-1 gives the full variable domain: DGGITQSPKYLFRKEGQNVTLSCEQNLNHDAMYWYRQDPGQGLRLIYYSQIVNDFQKGDIAEGYSVSREKKESFPLTVTSAQKNPTAFYLCASSLDRETEAFFGQGTRLTVV.

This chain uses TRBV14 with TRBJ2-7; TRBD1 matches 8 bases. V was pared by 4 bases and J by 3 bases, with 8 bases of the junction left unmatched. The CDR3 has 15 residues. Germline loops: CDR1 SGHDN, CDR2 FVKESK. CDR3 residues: CASSPPGQVIYEQYF. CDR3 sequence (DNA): TGTGCCAGCAGCCCCCCGGGACAGGTCATCTACGAGCAGTACTTC. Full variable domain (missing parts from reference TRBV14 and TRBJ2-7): EAGVTQFPSHSVIEKGQTVTLRCDPISGHDNLYWYRRVMGKEIKFLLHFVKESKQDESGMPNNRFLAERTGGTYSTLKVQPAELEDSGVYFCASSPPGQVIYEQYFGPGTRLTVT.

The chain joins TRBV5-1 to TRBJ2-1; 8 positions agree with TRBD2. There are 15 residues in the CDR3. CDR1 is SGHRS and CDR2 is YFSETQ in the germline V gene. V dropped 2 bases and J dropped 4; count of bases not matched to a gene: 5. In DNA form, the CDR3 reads TGCGCCAGCAGCTTTGGGCGGGGGGCTTACAATGAGCAGTTCTTC. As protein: CASSFGRGAYNEQFF.

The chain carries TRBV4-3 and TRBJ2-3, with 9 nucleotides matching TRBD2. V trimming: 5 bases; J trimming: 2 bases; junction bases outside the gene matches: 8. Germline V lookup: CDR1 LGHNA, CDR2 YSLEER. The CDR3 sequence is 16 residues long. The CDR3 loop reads CASSFRLADTTDTQYF. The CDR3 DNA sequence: TGCGCCAGCAGCTTTCGACTAGCGGATACCACAGATACGCAGTATTTT.

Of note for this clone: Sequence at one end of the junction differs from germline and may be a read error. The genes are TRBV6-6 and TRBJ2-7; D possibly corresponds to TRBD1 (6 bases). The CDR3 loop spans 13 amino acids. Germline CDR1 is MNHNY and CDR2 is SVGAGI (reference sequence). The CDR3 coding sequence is TGTGCCAGCAGGCATACAGGGTCCTCCGAGCAGTACTTC. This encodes CASRHTGSSEQYF.

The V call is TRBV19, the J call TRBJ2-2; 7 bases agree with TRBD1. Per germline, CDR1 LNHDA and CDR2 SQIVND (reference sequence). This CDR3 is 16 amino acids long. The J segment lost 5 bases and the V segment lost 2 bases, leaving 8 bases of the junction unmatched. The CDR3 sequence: CASSIRGGLRTGELFF. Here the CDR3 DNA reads TGTGCCAGTAGTATAAGAGGGGGCCTGAGGACCGGGGAGCTGTTTTTT. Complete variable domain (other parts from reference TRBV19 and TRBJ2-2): DGGITQSPKYLFRKEGQNVTLSCEQNLNHDAMYWYRQDPGQGLRLIYYSQIVNDFQKGDIAEGYSVSREKKESFPLTVTSAQKNPTAFYLCASSIRGGLRTGELFFGEGSRLTVL.

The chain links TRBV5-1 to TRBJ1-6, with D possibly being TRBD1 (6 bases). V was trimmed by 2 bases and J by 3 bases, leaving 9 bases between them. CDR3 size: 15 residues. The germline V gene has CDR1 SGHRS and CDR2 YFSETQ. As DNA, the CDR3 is TGCGCCAGCAGCTTAACAGGGAGCTATAATTCACCCCTCCACTTT. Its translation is CASSLTGSYNSPLHF. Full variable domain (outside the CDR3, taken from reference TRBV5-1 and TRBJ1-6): KAGVTQTPRYLIKTRGQQVTLSCSPISGHRSVSWYQQTPGQGLQFLFEYFSETQRNKGNFPGRFSGRQFSNSRSEMNVSTLELGDSALYLCASSLTGSYNSPLHFGNGTRLTVT.

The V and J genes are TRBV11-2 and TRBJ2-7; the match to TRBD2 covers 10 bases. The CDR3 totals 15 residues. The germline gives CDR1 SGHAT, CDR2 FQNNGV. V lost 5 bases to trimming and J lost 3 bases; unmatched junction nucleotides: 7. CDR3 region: CASSRTSGKLYEQYF. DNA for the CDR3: TGTGCCAGCAGCAGGACTAGCGGAAAGCTCTACGAGCAGTACTTC.

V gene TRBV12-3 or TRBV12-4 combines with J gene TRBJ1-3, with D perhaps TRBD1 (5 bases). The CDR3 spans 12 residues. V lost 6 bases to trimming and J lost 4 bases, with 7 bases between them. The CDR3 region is CASSRQGNTIYF. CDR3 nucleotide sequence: TGTGCCAGCAGCCGACAGGGAAACACCATATATTTT.

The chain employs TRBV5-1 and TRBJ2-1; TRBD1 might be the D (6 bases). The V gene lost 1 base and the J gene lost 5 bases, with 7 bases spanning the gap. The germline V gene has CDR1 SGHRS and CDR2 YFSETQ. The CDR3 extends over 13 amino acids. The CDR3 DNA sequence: TGCGCCAGCAGCTTGACAGGGCACAATGAGCAGTTCTTC. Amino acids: CASSLTGHNEQFF.

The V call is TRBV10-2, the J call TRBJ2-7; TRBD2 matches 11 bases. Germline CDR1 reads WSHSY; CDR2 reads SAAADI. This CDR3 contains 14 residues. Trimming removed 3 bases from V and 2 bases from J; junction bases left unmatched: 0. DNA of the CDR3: TGCGCCAGCAGTGAACTAGCGGGAGCCTACGAGCAGTACTTC. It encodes CASSELAGAYEQYF.

CDR3 in amino acids: CASSRSQGFGANVLTF. The CDR3 DNA sequence: TGCGCCAGCAGCCGAAGCCAGGGTTTTGGGGCCAACGTCCTGACTTTC. The V and J genes are TRBV4-3 and TRBJ2-6, with D possibly being TRBD1 (5 bases). The CDR3 extends over 16 amino acids. With 4 bases removed from V and 3 bases from J, the gap between germline ends came to 13 bases. Germline assignment: CDR1 LGHNA and CDR2 YSLEER.

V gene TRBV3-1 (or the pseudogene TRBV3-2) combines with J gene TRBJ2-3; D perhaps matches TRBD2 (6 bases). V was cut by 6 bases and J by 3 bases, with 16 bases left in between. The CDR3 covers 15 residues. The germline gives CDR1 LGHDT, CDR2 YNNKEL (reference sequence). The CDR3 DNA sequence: TGTGCCAGCAGTCTAAATAGCGGCGGAACAGATACGCAGTATTTT. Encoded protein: CASSLNSGGTDTQYF.